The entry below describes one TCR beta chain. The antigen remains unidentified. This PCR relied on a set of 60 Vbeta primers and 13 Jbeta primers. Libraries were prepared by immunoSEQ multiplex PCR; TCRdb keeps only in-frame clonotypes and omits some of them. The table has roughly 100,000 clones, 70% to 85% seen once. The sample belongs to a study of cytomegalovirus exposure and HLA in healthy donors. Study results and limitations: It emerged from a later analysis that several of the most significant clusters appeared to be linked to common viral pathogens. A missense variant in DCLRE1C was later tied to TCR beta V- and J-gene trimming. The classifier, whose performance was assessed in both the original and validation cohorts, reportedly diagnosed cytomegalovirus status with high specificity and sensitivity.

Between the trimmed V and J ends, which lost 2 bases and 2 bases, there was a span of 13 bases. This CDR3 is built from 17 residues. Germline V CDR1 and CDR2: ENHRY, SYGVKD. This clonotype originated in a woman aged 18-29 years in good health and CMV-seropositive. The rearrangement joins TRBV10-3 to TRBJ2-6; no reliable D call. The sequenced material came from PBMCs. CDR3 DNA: TGTGCCATCAGTGAGCAGCTAGGAGCGACTGGGGCCAACGTCCTGACTTTC. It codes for CAISEQLGATGANVLTF.